The clone carrying this T cell receptor (beta chain) was detected only a few times. No antigen is known for it. The sample comes from a study of cytomegalovirus exposure and HLA in healthy donors. Study outcomes and limitations: Sequencing depth roughly uniform across donors was assumed in presence/absence analyses. Being productive about 90% or about 30% of the time was typical of most TCR beta V segments in an earlier analysis. TRBV6-2, TRBV6-3 and some other V segments were excluded as indistinguishable. Cytomegalovirus status was reportedly diagnosed by the classifier with high specificity and sensitivity.

After removal of 6 bases from V and 6 bases from J, the junction contained 3 bases not matched to a gene. The CDR3 runs 11 residues. The germline V gene encodes CDR1 DFQATT and CDR2 SNEGSKA (reference sequence). Use of 60 Vbeta and 13 Jbeta primers characterized the PCR. Using immunoSEQ multiplex PCR, the repertoire was profiled, and TCRdb retains in-frame clones only, with some absent. The table shows more than 70,000 clones, with over 75% occurring only once. Source material: PBMCs. The clonotype was recovered from a man younger than 45 in good health and CMV-seropositive. The chain recombines TRBV20-1 with TRBJ2-3; 7 nucleotides match TRBD2. The CDR3 loop is CSARRGDTQYF. Written as DNA, the CDR3 is TGCAGTGCCAGGCGGGGGGATACGCAGTATTTT.